The rows below give T cell receptor beta chains drawn from one sample of a study of T cells in Graves' hyperthyroidism and ophthalmopathy. MiXCR was run by TCRdb on the multiplex PCR reads, yielding one entry per CDR3 protein. The data contain roughly 360,000 distinct CDR3 sequences, around an eighth of them singletons. The sequencing input was blood. Receptor source: a man younger than 45 with Graves' hyperthyroidism that later progressed to Graves' ophthalmopathy. The conserved cysteine and the conserved F or W are not part of the CDR3 here. D genes are given only for firm matches.

TRBV9,TRBD1,TRBJ1-1,ASSAYRGTQTEAF
TRBV7-2,-,TRBJ2-7,ASSFSPAGKEQY
TRBV28,-,TRBJ2-7,ASHQPGFSYEQY
TRBV28,-,TRBJ2-1,ASTGSRPEQF
TRBV7-8,-,TRBJ1-1,ASSLGGWRLNTEAF
TRBV7-9,TRBD1,TRBJ1-5,ASSRGQAGGNEPQH
TRBV20-1,-,TRBJ1-1,SARVRGQVIIEAF
TRBV7-9,TRBD1,TRBJ1-2,ASSFSGTGAGYGYT
TRBV30,-,TRBJ2-2,AWSPNGVPGELF
TRBV15,-,TRBJ1-2,ATSIPEQNYGYT
TRBV14,-,TRBJ2-3,ASSQDTHPSTDTQY
TRBV20-1,-,TRBJ2-1,SARDRKKYNEQF
TRBV11-3,-,TRBJ2-2,ASKRQGSTGELF
TRBV5-1,-,TRBJ1-6,ASSLEGNGNSPLH
TRBV28,-,TRBJ1-4,ASSSGSTNEKLC
TRBV20-1,TRBD2,TRBJ2-3,SVPSGGEDTQY
TRBV7-2,-,TRBJ1-1,ASSFWANTEAF
TRBV4-1,-,TRBJ2-3,ASSQDGFRDTQY
TRBV6-5,-,TRBJ1-4,ASSTRRGGNEKLF
TRBV6-5,-,TRBJ2-1,ASSYRQRYNEQF
TRBV7-2,TRBD2,TRBJ2-5,ASSLRYGGQETQY
TRBV7-2,TRBD1,TRBJ2-1,ASSLIPGGANNEQF
TRBV12-3/TRBV12-4,TRBD1,TRBJ1-1,ASSEGQGFAEAF
TRBV7-9,-,TRBJ1-3,ASTLPERASPGNTIY
TRBV25-1,-,TRBJ2-6,ASSEAASGANVLT
TRBV14,TRBD2,TRBJ2-1,ASSQERWRGDHNEQF
TRBV11-3,-,TRBJ2-1,ASSRTDNEQF
TRBV6-1,TRBD2,TRBJ2-2,ASRPRGAGELF
TRBV2,TRBD2,TRBJ2-1,ASSPTSDEQF
TRBV5-1,-,TRBJ1-4,ASSSEVRNEKLF
TRBV24-1,TRBD2,TRBJ2-1,ATSGRTGLAYNEQF
TRBV28,-,TRBJ2-7,ATTMWRDEQY
TRBV30,-,TRBJ2-5,AWTVFGGTQY
TRBV4-1,-,TRBJ1-4,ASSQRLKTPREKLF
TRBV28,TRBD1,TRBJ1-2,ASSFQDRGKEGYT
TRBV28,TRBD2,TRBJ2-5,ASSLSGGSGGTQY
TRBV9,-,TRBJ2-3,ASSVVGQIIGDTQY
TRBV11-2,-,TRBJ1-1,ASSLVRWDTEAF
TRBV12-3/TRBV12-4,-,TRBJ1-2,AIDGPKGYYGYT
TRBV20-1,-,TRBJ2-3,GGSEGTDTQY
TRBV28,-,TRBJ2-4,ASSLIGWVTAKNIQY
TRBV28,-,TRBJ1-2,ASSFPTNYGYT